A selection of T cell receptor beta chains follows, all from one sample in a study of cytomegalovirus exposure and HLA in healthy donors. Data came from immunoSEQ multiplex PCR; TCRdb stores just in-frame clones and leaves some out. The sample has some 150,000 clones; 80% to 90% are singletons. The specimen was PBMCs. All receptors derive from a woman aged 25 to 45 in good health and CMV-seronegative. The CDR3 runs from the conserved cysteine through the conserved F or W. The D gene is left open where the match is weak. Clone size, where shown, is once, few, many, or a class for clones that have expanded.

TRBV28	TRBJ2-1	TRBD2	-	CASSSVWTSGYNEQFF	TGTGCCAGCAGTTCCGTATGGACTAGCGGATACAATGAGCAGTTCTTC
TRBV11-2	TRBJ1-1	-	-	CASSLGGAETEAFF	TGTGCCAGCAGCTTAGGGGGAGCGGAGACTGAAGCTTTCTTT
TRBV15	TRBJ1-5	-	-	CATSREGGAGQPQHF	TGTGCCACCAGCAGAGAAGGGGGGGCGGGCCAGCCCCAGCATTTT
TRBV19	TRBJ1-5	TRBD1	-	CASSSSTRGLNQPQHF	TGTGCCAGTAGTAGTTCGACCAGGGGGTTGAATCAGCCCCAGCATTTT
TRBV19	TRBJ2-5	-	once	CASSLQGGQETQYF	TGTGCCAGTAGTTTACAGGGCGGCCAAGAGACCCAGTACTTC
TRBV10-1	TRBJ2-2	-	-	CASSGVVGESRTGELFF	TGCGCCAGCAGTGGAGTTGTTGGGGAGAGTCGGACCGGGGAGCTGTTTTTT
TRBV4-3	TRBJ2-1	TRBD2	-	CASSQGRLGLAFSSSYNEQFF	TGCGCCAGCAGCCAAGGGAGATTAGGACTAGCTTTCTCAAGCTCCTACAATGAGCAGTTCTTC
TRBV4-1	TRBJ2-3	-	-	CASSRSGTRVTDTQYF	TGCGCCAGCAGCCGAAGCGGAACCCGTGTGACAGATACGCAGTATTTT
TRBV9	TRBJ2-7	TRBD2	-	CASSVGSSGSYEQYF	TGTGCCAGCAGCGTAGGTTCTAGCGGGAGTTATGAGCAGTACTTC
TRBV7-2	TRBJ1-1	-	-	CASSLVSVGTGTMNTEAFF	TGTGCCAGCAGCTTAGTGTCTGTAGGTACAGGGACCATGAACACTGAAGCTTTCTTT
TRBV6-5	TRBJ2-7	TRBD2	-	CASSLAVGAYEQYF	TGTGCCAGCAGTCTAGCGGTTGGAGCCTACGAGCAGTACTTC
TRBV7-3	TRBJ2-5	TRBD2	few	CASSLSGAGRASQYF	TGTGCCAGCAGCTTATCTGGGGCCGGGAGGGCGTCCCAGTACTTC
TRBV29-1	TRBJ2-7	TRBD1	-	CSVEEARNRGLEQYF	TGCAGCGTTGAAGAGGCGCGGAACAGGGGGCTTGAGCAGTACTTC
TRBV28	TRBJ2-7	-	-	CASSNWGVYEQYF	TGTGCCAGCAGCAACTGGGGCGTATACGAGCAGTACTTC
TRBV10-3	TRBJ2-1	TRBD2	-	CAISGGPGLARNEQFF	TGTGCCATCAGTGGGGGGCCGGGACTAGCGAGAAATGAGCAGTTCTTC
TRBV7-9	TRBJ2-5	TRBD1	-	CASSSWVRGQGGETQYF	TGTGCCAGCAGCTCCTGGGTCCGGGGACAGGGGGGGGAGACCCAGTACTTC
TRBV9	TRBJ2-2	TRBD2	-	CASSLRTRSNTGELFF	TGTGCCAGCAGCTTACGGACTAGATCGAACACCGGGGAGCTGTTTTTT
TRBV7-9	TRBJ2-5	-	-	CSSSEGGAWGETQYF	TGTTCCAGCAGCGAAGGGGGGGCCTGGGGGGAGACCCAGTACTTC
TRBV5-4	TRBJ1-2	TRBD1	-	CASSEGQAIGYGYTF	TGTGCCAGCAGCGAGGGACAGGCGATCGGATATGGCTACACCTTC
TRBV9	TRBJ2-5	-	-	CASRVKSTQYF	TGTGCCAGCAGGGTTAAGAGCACCCAGTACTTC
TRBV4-2	TRBJ1-5	TRBD1	-	CASSLAGTGGNEPQHF	TGTGCCAGCAGCCTGGCCGGGACAGGGGGAAATGAGCCCCAGCATTTT
TRBV21-1	TRBJ2-6	-	-	CASSKALLCNRDRALFSGANVLTF	TGTGCCAGCAGCAAAGCGCTTCTATGTAACCGGGACAGGGCATTATTCTCTGGGGCCAACGTCCTGACTTTC
TRBV7-9	TRBJ2-7	-	-	CASSPLGISYEQYF	TGTGCCAGCAGCCCTCTCGGGATTTCCTACGAGCAGTACTTC
TRBV7-2	TRBJ2-2	-	-	CASSKTVRNTGELFF	TGTGCCAGCAGCAAGACAGTACGGAACACCGGGGAGCTGTTTTTT
TRBV5-8	TRBJ2-1	-	-	CASSLALQGGNNEQFF	TGTGCCAGCAGCTTGGCCTTACAGGGGGGGAACAATGAGCAGTTCTTC
TRBV11-2	TRBJ1-2	-	once	CASSGRWAGFGYTF	TGTGCCAGCAGCGGGAGGTGGGCGGGGTTTGGCTACACCTTC
TRBV28	TRBJ1-2	-	-	CASSPPGRRNGYTF	TGTGCCAGCAGTCCCCCTGGGAGAAGGAATGGCTACACCTTC
TRBV27	TRBJ1-5	TRBD1	-	CASSSRTGLNQPQHF	TGTGCCAGCAGTTCCCGGACAGGCCTCAATCAGCCCCAGCATTTT
TRBV15	TRBJ2-4	-	-	CATSRDRWAKNIQYF	TGTGCCACCAGCAGAGATCGGTGGGCCAAAAACATTCAGTACTTC
TRBV7-2	TRBJ1-6	-	-	CASSSRGFNSPLHF	TGTGCCAGCAGCTCGCGAGGGTTCAATTCACCCCTCCACTTT
TRBV18	TRBJ2-5	TRBD2	-	CASSPIREREWEETQYF	TGTGCCAGCTCACCTATCAGGGAGCGGGAGTGGGAAGAGACCCAGTACTTC
TRBV7-9	TRBJ1-1	TRBD1	once	CASSLGDTGQGNTEAFF	TGTGCCAGCAGCTTAGGGGATACGGGACAGGGGAACACTGAAGCTTTCTTT
TRBV5-1	TRBJ2-1	TRBD2	-	CASSRAGAHNEQFF	TGCGCCAGCAGCCGAGCGGGGGCCCACAATGAGCAGTTCTTC
TRBV18	TRBJ2-7	-	-	CASSPPSPTVPYEQYF	TGTGCCAGCTCACCACCGTCCCCTACAGTGCCCTACGAGCAGTACTTC